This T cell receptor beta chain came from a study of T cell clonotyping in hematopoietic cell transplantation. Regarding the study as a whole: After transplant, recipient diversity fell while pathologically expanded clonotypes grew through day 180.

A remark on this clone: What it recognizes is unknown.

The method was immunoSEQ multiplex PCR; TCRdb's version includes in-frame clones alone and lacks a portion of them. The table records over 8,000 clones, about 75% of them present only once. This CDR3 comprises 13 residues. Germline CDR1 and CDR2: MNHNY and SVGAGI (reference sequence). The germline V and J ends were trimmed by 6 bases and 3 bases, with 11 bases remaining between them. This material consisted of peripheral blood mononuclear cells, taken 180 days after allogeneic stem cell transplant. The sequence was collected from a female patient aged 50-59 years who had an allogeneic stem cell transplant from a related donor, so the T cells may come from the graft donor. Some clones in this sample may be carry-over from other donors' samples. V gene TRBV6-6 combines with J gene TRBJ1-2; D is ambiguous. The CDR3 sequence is CASSGVGDYGYTF. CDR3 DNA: TGTGCCAGCAGCGGTGTTGGGGACTATGGCTACACCTTC.